This T cell receptor beta chain emerged from a study of regulatory T cells in long-lasting Graves disease. Study-level results: Compared with new cases, persistent Graves' patients showed reduced TCR diversity. Persistent patients shared more public clonotypes (approximately 2,700) than newly diagnosed patients (around 1,000). Preferential use of TRBV28, TRBJ1-2 and TRBJ2-5 was seen in persistent disease.

As concerns this clonotype: The antigen remains undetermined.

Time point defined: persistent/refractory GD, antithyroid drugs over 5 years with positive TRAb. Extracted PBMC RNA gave rise to the TCR library. Patients were from an endocrinology department in Xi'an, China. The TCR beta library used iRepertoire HTBI primers with Arm-PCR amplification of CDR3. TCRdb independently ran MiXCR on the multiplex PCR reads; one entry per CDR3 protein. The sample lists a few hundred thousand distinct CDR3 sequences, approximately 25% occurring once. Per the germline V gene, CDR1 is SGHVS and CDR2 is FQNEAQ. There are 15 residues in the CDR3. J gave up 2 bases and V 8 bases, and 10 bases lay outside the gene matches.

The chain employs TRBV7-8 and TRBJ2-7; 9 nucleotides align to TRBD2. The starting material was peripheral blood mononuclear cells (PBMCs), obtained when the disease was refractory, from a patient treated with antithyroid drugs. The receptor was derived from a woman aged 40 to 55 with Graves disease. CDR3 nucleotide sequence: TGTGCCAGCGTTCCCCCGGGCGGGAGGGCCTACGAGCAGTACTTC. Protein product: CASVPPGGRAYEQYF.